The clone carrying this TCR beta chain showed up just once. Assay used: immunoSEQ multiplex PCR; TCRdb lists only in-frame clones, some missing. The data contain 300,000 or so clones, roughly 90% of them singletons. This entry belongs to a study of blood T cell repertoires in COVID-19. About the study: Samples taken during acute and convalescent COVID-19 were collected in the United States, Italy and Spain. The analysed material was cDNA or gDNA that came from T cells, B-cell-depleted T cells, or PBMCs.

The ends were cut back, 1 base at V and 3 bases at J, with 6 bases in the middle. The V gene's germline CDR1 is SGHTA and CDR2 FQGNSA. CDR3 length: 14 residues. Sequenced sample: peripheral blood. The sequence was obtained from a man aged 18 to 29 who had recovered from COVID-19. This chain joins TRBV7-2 and TRBJ2-2; the D gene is possibly TRBD2 (5 bases). CDR3 nucleotide sequence: TGTGCCAGCAGCTTAGTGCGGGACACCGGGGAGCTGTTTTTT. Amino acid sequence: CASSLVRDTGELFF. Drawing the rest from reference TRBV7-2 and TRBJ2-2, the complete variable domain is GAGVSQSPSNKVTEKGKDVELRCDPISGHTALYWYRQSLGQGLEFLIYFQGNSAPDKSGLPSDRFSAERTGGSVSTLTIQRTQQEDSAVYLCASSLVRDTGELFFGEGSRLTVL.